The rows below give T cell receptor beta chains drawn from one sample of a study of T cell changes during pregnancy in multiple sclerosis. The table came from immunoSEQ multiplex PCR; TCRdb's copy has only in-frame clones and leaves some out. This sample carries more than 55,000 clones, under 95% of them seen once, and the ten largest clones take approximately 3.8%. The sample was peripheral blood, taken after pregnancy. The receptors derive from a female donor in good health, enrolled as a control in a pregnancy study. Each CDR3 is given with its conserved first and last residue. The D gene is left open where the match is weak. Clone size is not always given. Where it is, it says once, few, many or a class for expanded clones.

D	V	J	size	DNA	CDR3
NA	TRBV18	TRBJ2-7	NA	TGTGCCAGCTCACTAGCGCGATTAGCTTCTGCGAACTACGAGCAGTACTTC	CASSLARLASANYEQYF
TRBD1	TRBV6-1	TRBJ1-1	NA	TGTGCCAGCAGTGAAGGGACAGGGGGCACTGAAGCTTTCTTT	CASSEGTGGTEAFF
TRBD1	TRBV19	TRBJ1-5	NA	TGTGCCAGTATGGGGCAGGGGGCTAGACAGCCCCAGCATTTT	CASMGQGARQPQHF
NA	TRBV6-6	TRBJ2-3	NA	TGTGCCAGCAGTTACTCGAATACGGCAGATACGCAGTATTTT	CASSYSNTADTQYF
NA	TRBV28	TRBJ1-5	NA	TGTGCCAGCAGTCCTAAGCAGCCCCAGCATTTT	CASSPKQPQHF
NA	TRBV28	TRBJ1-2	NA	TGTGCCAGCAGTTTAGGTGGGCTCGGCGACACCTTC	CASSLGGLGDTF
NA	TRBV6-6	TRBJ2-2	NA	TGTGCCAGCAGTATGGGGAGCACCGGGGAGCTGTTTTTT	CASSMGSTGELFF
TRBD2	TRBV7-2	TRBJ2-7	once	TGTGCCAGCAGCTTGGCGGGACTAGCGGGGAGAGAGCAGTACTTC	CASSLAGLAGREQYF
NA	TRBV9	TRBJ1-4	NA	TGTGCCAGCAGCGTAGGGATACGGCAGGGGTATGAAAAACTGTTTTTT	CASSVGIRQGYEKLFF
NA	TRBV2	TRBJ1-1	once	TGTGCCAGCAGACAGGAATTGAACACTGAAGCTTTCTTT	CASRQELNTEAFF
NA	TRBV4-2	TRBJ2-5	NA	TGTGCCAGCAGCCAAACGGGACTCCCCCCCGAGACCCAGTACTTC	CASSQTGLPPETQYF